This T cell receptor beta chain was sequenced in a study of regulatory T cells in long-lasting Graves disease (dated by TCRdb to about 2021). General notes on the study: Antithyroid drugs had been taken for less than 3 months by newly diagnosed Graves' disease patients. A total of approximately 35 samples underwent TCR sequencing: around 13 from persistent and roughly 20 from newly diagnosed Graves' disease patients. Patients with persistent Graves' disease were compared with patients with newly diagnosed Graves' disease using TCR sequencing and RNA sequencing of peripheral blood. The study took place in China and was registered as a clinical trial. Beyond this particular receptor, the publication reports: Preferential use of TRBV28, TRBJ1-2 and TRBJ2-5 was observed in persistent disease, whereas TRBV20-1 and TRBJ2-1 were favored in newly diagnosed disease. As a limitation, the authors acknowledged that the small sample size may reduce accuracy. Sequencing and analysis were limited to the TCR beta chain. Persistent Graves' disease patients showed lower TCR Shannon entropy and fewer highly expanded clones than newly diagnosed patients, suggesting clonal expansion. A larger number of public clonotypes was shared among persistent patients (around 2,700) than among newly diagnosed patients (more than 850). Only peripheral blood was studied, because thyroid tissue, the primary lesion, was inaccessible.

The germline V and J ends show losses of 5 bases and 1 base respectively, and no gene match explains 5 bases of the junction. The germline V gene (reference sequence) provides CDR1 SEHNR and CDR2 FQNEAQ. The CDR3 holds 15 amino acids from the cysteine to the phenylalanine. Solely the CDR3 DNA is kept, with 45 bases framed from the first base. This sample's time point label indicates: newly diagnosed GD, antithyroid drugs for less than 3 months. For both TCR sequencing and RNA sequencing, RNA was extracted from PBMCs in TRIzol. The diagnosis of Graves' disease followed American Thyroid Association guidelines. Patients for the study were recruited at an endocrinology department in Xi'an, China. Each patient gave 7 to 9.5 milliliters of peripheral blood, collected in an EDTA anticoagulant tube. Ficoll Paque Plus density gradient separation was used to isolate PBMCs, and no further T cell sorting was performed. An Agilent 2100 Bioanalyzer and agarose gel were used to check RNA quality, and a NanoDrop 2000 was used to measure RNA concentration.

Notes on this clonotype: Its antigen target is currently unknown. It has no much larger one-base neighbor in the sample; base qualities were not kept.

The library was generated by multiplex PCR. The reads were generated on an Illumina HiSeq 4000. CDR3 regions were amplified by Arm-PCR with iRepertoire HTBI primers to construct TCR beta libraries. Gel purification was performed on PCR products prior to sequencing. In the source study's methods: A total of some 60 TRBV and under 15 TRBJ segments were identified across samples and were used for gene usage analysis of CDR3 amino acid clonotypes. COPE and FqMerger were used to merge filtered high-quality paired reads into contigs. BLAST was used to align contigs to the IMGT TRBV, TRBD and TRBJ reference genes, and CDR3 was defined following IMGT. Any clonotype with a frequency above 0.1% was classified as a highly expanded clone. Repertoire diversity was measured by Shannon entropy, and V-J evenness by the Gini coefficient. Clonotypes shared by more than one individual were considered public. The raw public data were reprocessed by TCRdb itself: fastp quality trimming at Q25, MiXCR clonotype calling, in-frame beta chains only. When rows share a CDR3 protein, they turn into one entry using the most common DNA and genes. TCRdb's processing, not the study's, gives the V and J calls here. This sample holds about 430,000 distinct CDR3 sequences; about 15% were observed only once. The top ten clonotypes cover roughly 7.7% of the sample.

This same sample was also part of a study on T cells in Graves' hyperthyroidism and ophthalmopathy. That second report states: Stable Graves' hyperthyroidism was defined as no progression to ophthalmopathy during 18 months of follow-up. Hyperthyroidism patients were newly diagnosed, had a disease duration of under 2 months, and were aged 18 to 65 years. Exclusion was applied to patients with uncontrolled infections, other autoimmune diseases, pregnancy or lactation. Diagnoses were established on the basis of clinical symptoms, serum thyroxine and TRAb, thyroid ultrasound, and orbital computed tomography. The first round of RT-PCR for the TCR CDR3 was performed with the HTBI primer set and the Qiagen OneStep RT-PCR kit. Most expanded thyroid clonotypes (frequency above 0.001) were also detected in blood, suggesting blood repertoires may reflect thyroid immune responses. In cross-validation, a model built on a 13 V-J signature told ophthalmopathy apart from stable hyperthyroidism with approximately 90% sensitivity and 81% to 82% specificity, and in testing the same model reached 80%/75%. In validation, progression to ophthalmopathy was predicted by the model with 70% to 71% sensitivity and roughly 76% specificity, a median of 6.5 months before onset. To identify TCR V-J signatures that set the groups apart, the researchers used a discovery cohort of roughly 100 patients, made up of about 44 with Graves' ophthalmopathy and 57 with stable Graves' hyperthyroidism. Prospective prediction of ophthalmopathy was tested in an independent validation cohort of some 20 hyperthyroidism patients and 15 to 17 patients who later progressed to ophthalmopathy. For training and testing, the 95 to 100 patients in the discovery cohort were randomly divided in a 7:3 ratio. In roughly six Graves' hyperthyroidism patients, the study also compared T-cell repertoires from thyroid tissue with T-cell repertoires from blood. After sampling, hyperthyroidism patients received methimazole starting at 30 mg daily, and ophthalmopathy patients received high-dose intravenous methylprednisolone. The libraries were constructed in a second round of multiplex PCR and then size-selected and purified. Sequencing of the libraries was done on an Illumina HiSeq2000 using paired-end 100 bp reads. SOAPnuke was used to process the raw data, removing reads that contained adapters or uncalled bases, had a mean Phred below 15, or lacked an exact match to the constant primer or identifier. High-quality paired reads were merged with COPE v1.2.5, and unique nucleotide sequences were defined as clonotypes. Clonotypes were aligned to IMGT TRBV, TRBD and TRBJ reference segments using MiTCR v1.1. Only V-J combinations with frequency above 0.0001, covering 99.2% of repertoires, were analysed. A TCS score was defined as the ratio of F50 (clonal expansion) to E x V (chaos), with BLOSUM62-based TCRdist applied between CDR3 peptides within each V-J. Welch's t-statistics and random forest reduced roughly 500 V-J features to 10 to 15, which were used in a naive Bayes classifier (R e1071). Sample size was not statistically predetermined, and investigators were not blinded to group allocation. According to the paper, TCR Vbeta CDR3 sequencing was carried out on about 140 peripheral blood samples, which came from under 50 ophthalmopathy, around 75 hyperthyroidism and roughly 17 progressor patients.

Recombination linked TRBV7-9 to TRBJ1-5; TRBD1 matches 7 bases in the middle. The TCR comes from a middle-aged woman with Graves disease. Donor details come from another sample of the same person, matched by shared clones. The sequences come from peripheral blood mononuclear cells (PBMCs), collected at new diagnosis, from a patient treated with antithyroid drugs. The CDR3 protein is CASSADRESNQPQHF. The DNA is TGTGCCAGCAGCGCAGACAGGGAGAGCAATCAGCCCCAGCATTTT.